The 30 T cell receptor beta chains given below trace back to one sample, sequenced in a study of human T cells and chemical hapten exposure. Time point specified: patch test 1, 2 weeks after DPC sensitization. Treatment defined: therapeutic diphenylcyclopropenone sensitization with weekly scalp DPC. One entry per CDR3 protein results from TCRdb running MiXCR on the RACE reads. The data show about 380,000 distinct CDR3 sequences, roughly 4.8% seen once. Sequenced material: whole blood, taken in connection with sensitization to the hapten diphenylcyclopropenone (DPC). These receptors originate from a woman aged 50 to 60 with alopecia areata. Some clones in this sample may be carry-over from other donors' samples.

The table lists this clonotype with many counts. The rearrangement joins TRBV18 to TRBJ1-1, with no clear D. The CDR3 is 12 residues long. Germline loops: CDR1 KGHSH, CDR2 LQKENI. V was trimmed by 2 bases and J by 5 bases, leaving 6 bases between them. The DNA for the CDR3 is TGTGCCAGCTCACCAGGAGAGACTGAAGCTTTCTTT. Translating it yields CASSPGETEAFF. The variable domain in full, with the rest retrieved from reference TRBV18 and TRBJ1-1, is NAGVMQNPRHLVRRRGQEARLRCSPMKGHSHVYWYRQLPEEGLKFMVYLQKENIIDESGMPKERFSAEFPKEGPSILRIQQVVRGDSAAYFCASSPGETEAFFGQGTRLTVV.

This clonotype was recorded at least ten times. CDR3 loop: CSAQLAGGPDTQYF. Here the CDR3 DNA reads TGCAGTGCCCAACTAGCGGGGGGGCCCGATACGCAGTATTTT. This sequence joins TRBV20-1 and TRBJ2-3, with 13 bases that match TRBD2. The junction had 6 bases not matched to a gene; V was cut back by 6 bases and J by 6 bases. Germline V gene data show CDR1 as DFQATT and CDR2 as SNEGSKA (reference sequence). The CDR3 runs to 14 residues.

Ten or more counts support this clonotype. The chain carries TRBV11-2 and TRBJ2-3, with a possible D match to TRBD1 (6 bases). Germline values: CDR1 SGHAT, CDR2 FQNNGV. The length of the CDR3 is 18 residues. V was shortened by 5 bases and J by 1 base, with 22 bases between the two germline ends. The DNA of the CDR3 is TGTGCCAGCAGCAAACCCCTCTCGGGGACAAGACGCACAGATACGCAGTATTTT. Encoded protein: CASSKPLSGTRRTDTQYF.

This clonotype has ten or more counts. The chain joins TRBV3-1 to TRBJ1-6, with D uncertain. Trimming took off 4 bases at V and 9 bases at J, with 19 bases between the two ends. Germline-derived CDR1 and CDR2 are LGHDT and YNNKEL (reference sequence). The CDR3 is 16 amino acids. CDR3 bases: TGTGCCAGCAGCCGAGAGCGGGCCGATATGGGTTCACCCCTCCACTTT. Translation gives CASSRERADMGSPLHF.

This clonotype has more than one count but fewer than ten. The chain uses TRBV20-1 and TRBJ2-3; TRBD2 matches 8 bases. Losses at the gene ends were 3 bases for V and 2 bases for J; bases not matched to a gene: 7. The CDR3 runs to 15 residues. Germline V CDR1 and CDR2: DFQATT, SNEGSKA (reference sequence). The CDR3 spells CSASPVAGSTDTQYF. The CDR3 DNA reads as TGCAGTGCTAGTCCGGTAGCGGGATCCACAGATACGCAGTATTTT.

The chain employs TRBV15 and TRBJ2-2; maybe TRBD1 (6 bases). Trimming cost V 0 bases and J 5 bases, with 13 bases left between them. The germline gives CDR1 LNHNV, CDR2 YYDKDF (reference sequence). The CDR3 is 16 residues long. The CDR3 sequence is CATSRERTELTGELFF. CDR3 bases: TGTGCCACCAGCAGAGAGCGGACAGAGCTTACCGGGGAGCTGTTTTTT.

The chain joins TRBV11-2 to TRBJ2-7; D remains unclear. This CDR3 comprises 13 residues. Trimming removed 4 bases from V and 6 bases from J, with 13 bases in between. The germline CDR1 and CDR2 sequences are SGHAT and FQNNGV. As DNA, the CDR3 is TGTGCCAGCAGCTCTCCCCAGACGGGCGAGCAGTACTTC. It specifies CASSSPQTGEQYF.

At least ten counts were recorded for this clonotype. The chain links TRBV6-6 to TRBJ2-2; the D is unclear. Deletions cut 8 bases from V and 8 bases from J, with 9 bases between. The CDR3 is made up of 11 amino acids. Germline V gene sequence: CDR1 MNHNY, CDR2 SVGAGI (reference sequence). This CDR3 reads CASLSGGELFF. The CDR3, as DNA: TGTGCCAGCTTGAGTGGAGGGGAGCTGTTTTTT.

DNA of the CDR3: TGCAGCGCGAAGCCAGGGACCTCCTACAATGAGCAGTTCTTC. It codes for CSAKPGTSYNEQFF. The chain couples TRBV29-1 to TRBJ2-1; possibly TRBD1 or TRBD2 for D (5 bases each). The CDR3 is made up of 14 amino acids. V lost 7 bases and J 0 bases, leaving 13 bases between the germline ends. CDR1 and CDR2 (germline): SQVTM, ANQGSEA.

This clonotype was counted at least ten times. CDR3 in DNA: TGTGCCAGTGGCCCCTTCAAGGTAGACACAGATACGCAGTATTTT. Amino acids: CASGPFKVDTDTQYF. The chain carries TRBV2 and TRBJ2-3; D is unclear. Germline V gene sequence: CDR1 SNHLY, CDR2 FYNNEI. Deletions cut 9 bases from V and 2 bases from J, with 18 bases between. The CDR3 is 15 residues long.

In its sample, this clonotype was seen a few times. The chain combines TRBV11-3 with TRBJ2-3, with D perhaps assigned TRBD1 or TRBD2 (5 bases each). CDR3 length: 14 residues. V lost 8 bases to trimming and J lost 8 bases, with 20 bases between them. CDR1 SGHNT and CDR2 YENEEA come from the germline V gene. The CDR3 is CASSQAGTGSTQYF. The CDR3 DNA reads as TGTGCCAGCTCACAAGCCGGGACGGGGAGTACGCAGTATTTT.

This clonotype was seen repeatedly, ten times or more. The chain links TRBV7-7 to TRBJ1-4; no firm D call. The V gene lost 5 bases and the J gene lost 7 bases, with 11 bases spanning the gap. Germline CDR1 reads SSHAT; CDR2 reads FNYEAQ (reference sequence). The CDR3 loop spans 13 amino acids. The CDR3, as DNA: TGTGCCAGCAGCCCAGGTGTAGGTGAAAAACTGTTTTTT. This translates into CASSPGVGEKLFF.

This clonotype was detected many times. The chain recombines TRBV20-1 with TRBJ1-2; D gene unclear. V was shortened by 1 base and J by 4 bases, with 10 bases between the two germline ends. CDR3 length: 13 amino acids. The germline V gene has CDR1 DFQATT and CDR2 SNEGSKA (reference sequence). The CDR3, as DNA: TGCAGTGCTAGAGGACTGGATGTCTATGGCTACACCTTC. Protein product: CSARGLDVYGYTF.

This clonotype has a handful of counts. V is TRBV2 and J is TRBJ1-3; maybe TRBD1 (5 bases). The CDR3 is made up of 15 amino acids. V lost 5 bases to trimming and J lost 2 bases, with 13 bases between them. Germline V gives CDR1 SNHLY, CDR2 FYNNEI. CDR3: CASSPRVGTGNTIYF. CDR3 DNA sequence: TGTGCCAGCAGTCCCAGGGTTGGTACTGGAAACACCATATATTTT.

This clonotype occurred a few times. The chain has TRBV11-3 and TRBJ2-5; D call uncertain. In germline, CDR1 is SGHNT, CDR2 YENEEA. V dropped 0 bases and J dropped 9 bases, with 11 bases sitting between them. CDR3 length: 13 amino acids. The CDR3 region has the DNA TGTGCCAGCAGCTTAGATAAGGGAATGGCCCAGTACTTC. This sequence encodes CASSLDKGMAQYF.

This clonotype came up many times. The rearrangement uses TRBV18 and TRBJ2-3; D gene ambiguous. The V end was cut by 1 base, the J end by 6 bases, with 14 bases between. Looked up from germline, CDR1 is KGHSH and CDR2 is LQKENI. The CDR3 consists of 15 residues. The CDR3 loop is CASSPQQSSADTQYF. CDR3 nucleotide sequence: TGTGCCAGCTCACCACAGCAATCCTCAGCGGATACGCAGTATTTT.

This clonotype was counted only a few times. The chain is built from TRBV14 and TRBJ1-4; D gene unclear. The V end was cut by 4 bases, the J end by 6 bases, with 18 bases between. Germline CDR1 is SGHDN and CDR2 is FVKESK. The CDR3 is made up of 16 amino acids. CDR3 in DNA: TGTGCCAGCAGCCCCTGGTCCGGGCTGAGGGATGAAAAACTGTTTTTT. Translating gives CASSPWSGLRDEKLFF.

This clonotype was observed a few times. V and J are TRBV11-2 and TRBJ2-3, with D hard to call. The CDR3 loop spans 17 amino acids. V lost 5 bases and J lost 4, with 22 bases in between. CDR1 and CDR2 from the germline V gene are SGHAT and FQNNGV. The DNA of the CDR3 is TGTGCCAGCAGCCTCCCCCACCGACCGGGCAGCCCAGATACGCAGTATTTT. Amino acid sequence: CASSLPHRPGSPDTQYF.

This clonotype appeared a few times. The chain employs TRBV5-1 and TRBJ1-2; D is uncertain. Germline CDR1 reads SGHRS; CDR2 reads YFSETQ. Trimming removed 4 bases at V and 0 bases at J, with 10 bases between. The CDR3 sequence is 14 residues long. The CDR3 loop reads CASSRETANYGYTF. As DNA, the CDR3 is TGCGCCAGCAGCCGGGAGACCGCTAACTATGGCTACACCTTC.

This clonotype was observed a handful of times. The chain is built from TRBV5-6 and TRBJ1-4, with D unresolved. The germline CDR1 and CDR2 sequences are SGHDT and YYEEEE. The CDR3 is 13 residues long. V was shortened by 1 base and J by 4 bases, with 5 bases between the two germline ends. Here the CDR3 reads CASSLSLNEKLFF. The CDR3 bases are TGTGCCAGCAGCTTGTCCCTTAATGAAAAACTGTTTTTT.

This clonotype was seen a few times. The chain employs TRBV6-6 and TRBJ2-5; 9 nucleotides align to TRBD1. V gave up 5 bases and J gave up 5 bases; unmatched junction bases: 15. In germline, CDR1 is MNHNY, CDR2 SVGAGI (reference sequence). The CDR3 sequence is 17 residues long. The CDR3 coding sequence is TGTGCCAGCAGTCCTCAACCGGGACAGGGTTCACGGGAGACCCAGTACTTC. Translating gives CASSPQPGQGSRETQYF.

This clonotype has just a few counts. The chain joins TRBV14 to TRBJ1-2, with 8 bases matching TRBD1. Trimming at V came to 2 bases and at J to 8 bases, leaving 7 bases not matched to a gene. In germline, CDR1 is SGHDN, CDR2 FVKESK. The CDR3 contains 14 residues. The CDR3 is CASSQHGTGRGYTF. CDR3 sequence (DNA): TGTGCCAGCAGCCAACACGGGACAGGTCGCGGCTACACCTTC. Combining the CDR3 with reference TRBV14 and TRBJ1-2 gives the whole variable domain EAGVTQFPSHSVIEKGQTVTLRCDPISGHDNLYWYRRVMGKEIKFLLHFVKESKQDESGMPNNRFLAERTGGTYSTLKVQPAELEDSGVYFCASSQHGTGRGYTFGSGTRLTVV.

This clonotype was detected a few times. The chain couples TRBV24-1 to TRBJ2-1, with D maybe TRBD1 (5 bases). V shed 4 bases and J shed 9 bases, with 12 bases lying between them. The CDR3 is made up of 13 amino acids. Germline assignment: CDR1 KGHDR and CDR2 SFDVKD. The CDR3 coding sequence is TGTGCCACCAGTGAAGATCCTAGGGGTGAGCAGTTCTTC. Its translation: CATSEDPRGEQFF.

This clonotype has only a few counts. The V call is TRBV29-1, the J call TRBJ1-2; D possibly corresponds to TRBD1 (5 bases). Germline CDR1 SQVTM, CDR2 ANQGSEA. V gave up 2 bases and J gave up 7 bases, with 14 bases separating them. The length of the CDR3 is 13 residues. The DNA of the CDR3 is TGCAGCGTTGAATTGGGGGGACTCCTTGGCTACACCTTC. Protein: CSVELGGLLGYTF.

This clonotype was recorded at least ten times. V is TRBV5-1 and J is TRBJ1-1; D gene unclear. The V end was cut by 0 bases, the J end by 2 bases, with 8 bases between. The CDR3 totals 14 residues. Germline V gene lookup returns CDR1 SGHRS and CDR2 YFSETQ. The CDR3 is CASSLDPGNTEAFF. CDR3 bases: TGCGCCAGCAGCTTGGATCCGGGAAACACTGAAGCTTTCTTT.

The rearrangement uses TRBV11-2 and TRBJ2-3; the match to TRBD2 covers 11 bases. This CDR3 is built from 15 residues. The germline CDR1 and CDR2 sequences are SGHAT and FQNNGV. V shed 7 bases and J 6 bases; nucleotides not matched to a gene: 9. For the CDR3, the DNA is TGTGCCAGCATCCCTTTAGCGGGGGGGCGGGATACGCAGTATTTT. This encodes CASIPLAGGRDTQYF.

This clonotype was seen more than once but under ten times. The V gene is TRBV12-3 or TRBV12-4, the J gene TRBJ2-5; the match to TRBD1 covers 7 bases. The CDR3 contains 14 residues. Trimming removed 5 bases from V and 4 bases from J; junction bases left unmatched: 7. The CDR3 sequence: CASSIQGFAETQYF. In DNA form, the CDR3 reads TGTGCCAGCAGTATACAGGGGTTCGCAGAGACCCAGTACTTC.

This chain connects TRBV20-1 to TRBJ1-5; no clear D gene. Germline values: CDR1 DFQATT, CDR2 SNEGSKA (reference sequence). V lost 3 bases, J lost 0 bases, and 9 bases lay in between. This CDR3 spans 14 amino acids. The CDR3 sequence: CSARNGNSNQPQHF. The DNA of the CDR3 is TGCAGTGCTAGGAACGGGAATAGCAATCAGCCCCAGCATTTT.

In its sample, this clonotype was seen many times. The chain carries TRBV7-2 and TRBJ1-2, with D perhaps matching TRBD1 (5 bases). Deletions cut 5 bases from V and 4 bases from J, with 11 bases between. Germline V lookup: CDR1 SGHTA, CDR2 FQGNSA. The CDR3 is 13 amino acids. The CDR3 DNA follows: TGTGCCAGCAGCCGGGGGGGAGGCTATGGCTACACCTTC. Translating it yields CASSRGGGYGYTF.

This clonotype was seen more than once but under ten times. The rearrangement uses TRBV10-3 and TRBJ1-5; TRBD1 matches at 7 bases. The J segment lost 0 bases and the V segment lost 2 bases, leaving 10 bases of the junction unmatched. This CDR3 comprises 18 residues. From germline, CDR1 is ENHRY and CDR2 SYGVKD. The CDR3 spells CAISERGGSQFSNQPQHF. The CDR3 coding sequence is TGTGCCATCAGTGAGCGAGGGGGCTCCCAATTTAGCAATCAGCCCCAGCATTTT.